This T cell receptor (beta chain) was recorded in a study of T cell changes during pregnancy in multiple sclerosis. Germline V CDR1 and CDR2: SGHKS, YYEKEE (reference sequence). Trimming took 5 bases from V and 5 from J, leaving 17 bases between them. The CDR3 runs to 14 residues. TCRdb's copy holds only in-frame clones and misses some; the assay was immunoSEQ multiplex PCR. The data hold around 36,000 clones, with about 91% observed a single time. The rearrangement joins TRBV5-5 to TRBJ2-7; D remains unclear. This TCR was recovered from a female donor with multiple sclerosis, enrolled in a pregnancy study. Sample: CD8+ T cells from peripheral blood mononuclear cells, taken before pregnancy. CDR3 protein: CASSLPESGHEQYF. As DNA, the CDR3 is TGTGCCAGCAGTCTCCCGGAGAGTGGCCACGAGCAGTACTTC.